This T cell receptor (beta chain) emerged from a study of T cell responses to AZD1222 COVID-19 vaccine. Findings and caveats of the study: Clonal diversity may have been underestimated, and the donors were mostly white British, with more females than males. Vaccine-associated CD4 TCRs spanned spike, dominant at 160-218 and 743-854. Nearly half of the spike-specific TCRs reportedly recognize variant regions that carry no mutations. Samples come after the peak T cell response, not at day 14.

The protocol was immunoSEQ multiplex PCR, while the TCRdb copy is restricted to in-frame clones and leaves out a portion. The data hold some 130,000 clones, with about nine tenths observed a single time. Notes on this clone: Its antigen is as yet unknown.

The CDR3 is 15 amino acids. The V end lost 2 bases, the J end lost 0 bases, and 12 bases lay between the germline ends. Germline values: CDR1 SGHNT, CDR2 YYREEE (reference sequence). The material sequenced was peripheral blood, taken 28 days after the second AZD1222 dose. The rearrangement joins TRBV5-4 to TRBJ2-7; D is unresolved. The sequence came from an adult who received the AZD1222 COVID-19 vaccine. CDR3 loop: CASSLNPGLSYEQYF. The CDR3 DNA reads TGTGCCAGCAGCTTAAACCCCGGCCTCTCCTACGAGCAGTACTTC.